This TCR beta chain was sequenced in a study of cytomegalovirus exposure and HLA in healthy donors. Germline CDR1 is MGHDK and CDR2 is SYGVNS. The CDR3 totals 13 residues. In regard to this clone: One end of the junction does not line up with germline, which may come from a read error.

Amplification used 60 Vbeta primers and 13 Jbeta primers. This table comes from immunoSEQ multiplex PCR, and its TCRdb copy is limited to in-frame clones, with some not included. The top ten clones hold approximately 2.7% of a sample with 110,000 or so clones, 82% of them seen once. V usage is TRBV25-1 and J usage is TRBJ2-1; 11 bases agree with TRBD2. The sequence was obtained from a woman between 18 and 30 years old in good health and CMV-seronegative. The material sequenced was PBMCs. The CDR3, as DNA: TGTGCCAGCAGTGAAAGACTAGCGGGAAGGTCAGTCTTC. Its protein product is CASSERLAGRSVF.